What follows are 17 T cell receptor beta chains derived from one specimen sequenced in a study of human T cells and chemical hapten exposure (dated by TCRdb to the early 2020s). Libraries were built with RACE. Sequencing used a NextSeq 500. TCRdb handled the public reads itself, with Q25 trimming in fastp and clone calling in MiXCR, and kept productive beta chains. Each entry merges the rows of one CDR3 protein and shows their most common DNA and genes. Across this sample there are 350,000 to 400,000 distinct CDR3 sequences, with approximately 5.1% seen only once. Of the sample, around 2.6% is held by the ten largest clones. This specimen's time point label, interpreted: pre-sensitization, week 0. The sample's treatment or condition label, in plain terms: therapeutic diphenylcyclopropenone sensitization with weekly scalp DPC. The material was whole blood, obtained in connection with sensitization to the hapten diphenylcyclopropenone (DPC). The receptor set was obtained from a woman between 45 and 65 years old with alopecia areata. Some clones in this sample may be carry-over from other donors' samples.

CDR3 residues: CASSLVGGDYYEQYF. Here the CDR3 DNA reads TGCGCCAGCAGCTTGGTTGGGGGAGACTACTACGAGCAGTACTTC. The chain carries TRBV5-1 and TRBJ2-7; D is possibly TRBD1 or TRBD2 (5 bases each). The V gene's germline CDR1 is SGHRS and CDR2 YFSETQ. This CDR3 has 15 amino acids. The V and J ends lost 0 bases and 3 bases respectively, with 13 bases between them.

The chain combines TRBV27 with TRBJ2-7; possibly TRBD1 for D (6 bases). This CDR3 region has 17 residues. CDR1 and CDR2 (germline): MNHEY, SMNVEV (reference sequence). V lost 5 bases, J lost 0 bases, and 20 bases lay in between. The CDR3 reads CASSPLPGQSSSYEQYF. The CDR3 nucleotides are TGTGCCAGCAGTCCACTACCCGGACAGTCGAGCTCCTACGAGCAGTACTTC.

J is TRBJ2-2 and V is TRBV10-3; the D gene is possibly TRBD2 (6 bases). The V gene lost 4 bases and the J gene lost 6 bases, with 6 bases spanning the gap. CDR3 length: 12 residues. The germline gives CDR1 ENHRY, CDR2 SYGVKD. The CDR3 protein is CAISGLAGELFF. Written as DNA, the CDR3 is TGTGCCATCAGTGGACTAGCCGGGGAGCTGTTTTTT.

In its sample, this clonotype was seen once. A read error may explain this, as a much larger clone is one base away. V usage is TRBV5-6 and J usage is TRBJ1-5; D gene ambiguous. The CDR3 loop spans 12 amino acids. CDR1 and CDR2 (germline): SGHDT, YYEEEE. V was pared by 2 bases and J by 3 bases, with 3 bases between. DNA for the CDR3: TGTGCCAGCAGCTTCGCCAATCAGCCCCAGCATTTT. Its protein is CASSFANQPQHF.

This clonotype was detected many times. The CDR3 DNA reads as TGTGCCATCAGCATCACGAATAGGGGAACGTCCTACGAGCAGTACTTC. Protein: CAISITNRGTSYEQYF. The V gene is TRBV10-3, the J gene TRBJ2-7; maybe TRBD1 (5 bases). From germline, CDR1 is ENHRY and CDR2 SYGVKD. The CDR3 covers 16 residues. The V end was cut by 6 bases, the J end by 1 base, with 19 bases between.

This clonotype was seen more than once but under ten times. The V gene is TRBV14, the J gene TRBJ2-7; D may be TRBD1 or TRBD2 (5 bases each). The CDR3 length is 12 residues. V gave up 3 bases and J gave up 8 bases, with 11 bases separating them. Per germline, CDR1 SGHDN and CDR2 FVKESK. CDR3 nucleotides: TGTGCCAGCAGCCAGCCCGGGACCCAGCAGTACTTC. Its protein is CASSQPGTQQYF.

The chain is built from TRBV3-1 and TRBJ2-3, with TRBD2 matching 7 bases. V lost 0 bases, J lost 3 bases, and 6 bases stayed unmatched. CDR1 is LGHDT and CDR2 is YNNKEL in the germline V gene (reference sequence). The CDR3 spans 16 residues. The chain's CDR3 is CASSQERLAVTDTQYF. CDR3 DNA: TGTGCCAGCAGCCAAGAGCGGCTAGCGGTTACAGATACGCAGTATTTT.

J is TRBJ2-7 and V is TRBV6-5; a weak D match, TRBD2 (5 bases). V was shortened by 5 bases and J by 0 bases, with 11 bases between the two germline ends. CDR1 and CDR2 from the germline V gene are MNHEY and SVGAGI. The CDR3 totals 14 residues. CDR3 in DNA: TGTGCCAGCAGTGAATTAGCGTTCTCCTACGAGCAGTACTTC. Residues: CASSELAFSYEQYF.

The V call is TRBV9, the J call TRBJ2-5, with TRBD2 matching over 8 bases. Trimming took 3 bases from V and 5 from J; bases not matched to a gene: 6. Germline CDR1 SGDLS, CDR2 YYNGEE. The CDR3 length is 14 residues. The CDR3 sequence: CASSASGWRETQYF. For the CDR3, the DNA is TGTGCCAGCAGCGCTAGCGGGTGGAGGGAGACCCAGTACTTC.

This clonotype was found many times. The chain employs TRBV19 and TRBJ2-1; TRBD2 matches at 8 bases. V was pared by 5 bases and J by 5 bases, with 8 bases of the junction left unmatched. This CDR3 contains 15 residues. CDR1 and CDR2 (germline): LNHDA, SQIVND (reference sequence). The CDR3 spells CASSPGLASHNEQFF. In DNA form, the CDR3 reads TGTGCCAGTAGTCCTGGACTAGCTTCCCACAATGAGCAGTTCTTC. Drawing the rest from reference TRBV19 and TRBJ2-1, the complete variable domain is DGGITQSPKYLFRKEGQNVTLSCEQNLNHDAMYWYRQDPGQGLRLIYYSQIVNDFQKGDIAEGYSVSREKKESFPLTVTSAQKNPTAFYLCASSPGLASHNEQFFGPGTRLTVL.

This clonotype was seen many times. The rearrangement uses TRBV2 and TRBJ2-5; D is uncertain. Germline values: CDR1 SNHLY, CDR2 FYNNEI. The V gene lost 7 bases and the J gene lost 1 base, with 7 bases spanning the gap. The CDR3 has 12 amino acids. CDR3 nucleotide sequence: TGTGCCAGCAAGGGTAGCCAAGAGACCCAGTACTTC. Its protein is CASKGSQETQYF.

This sequence joins TRBV10-2 and TRBJ1-1, with D possibly matching TRBD1 (5 bases). The CDR3 sequence is 14 residues long. V lost 2 bases to trimming and J lost 5 bases, with 12 bases between them. Germline-derived CDR1 and CDR2 are WSHSY and SAAADI. The CDR3 region is CASSEVLGLTEAFF. The CDR3, as DNA: TGCGCCAGCAGTGAGGTATTGGGGCTAACTGAAGCTTTCTTT.

This clonotype was seen ten or more times. The chain uses TRBV29-1 and TRBJ1-1; weak D call: TRBD1 (5 bases). Per the germline V gene, CDR1 is SQVTM and CDR2 is ANQGSEA. This CDR3 region has 10 residues. Deletions cut 7 bases from V and 6 bases from J, with 9 bases between. This CDR3 is CSALRAEAFF. The CDR3 coding sequence is TGCAGCGCCCTCAGGGCTGAAGCTTTCTTT.

This clonotype has just a few counts. The chain combines TRBV27 with TRBJ1-6, with D perhaps matching TRBD1 (6 bases). Trimming shortened V by 1 base and J by 0 bases, and 16 bases separated the two germline ends. Germline CDR1 and CDR2: MNHEY and SMNVEV (reference sequence). CDR3 length: 19 residues. The CDR3 DNA is TGTGCCAGCAGTTTATTCGGCAGGGGAAGGAGCTCCTATAATTCACCCCTCCACTTT. Translation: CASSLFGRGRSSYNSPLHF.

This clonotype was recorded a few times. The chain carries TRBV20-1 and TRBJ1-6; possible D gene TRBD1, 6 bases. The germline V and J ends were trimmed by 2 bases and 7 bases, with 12 bases remaining between them. The CDR3 spans 14 residues. Per the germline V gene, CDR1 is DFQATT and CDR2 is SNEGSKA (reference sequence). The CDR3 is CSARTGNANSPLHF. The CDR3 DNA reads as TGCAGTGCTAGAACAGGGAACGCGAATTCACCCCTCCACTTT.

In its sample, this clonotype was seen many times. The chain carries TRBV7-8 and TRBJ1-1, with D possibly TRBD1 on 6 matching bases. From germline, CDR1 is SGHVS and CDR2 FQNEAQ. Trimming removed 5 bases at V and 5 bases at J, with 9 bases between. The CDR3 runs to 12 residues. The CDR3 sequence is CASSPGQTEAFF. The CDR3 DNA follows: TGTGCCAGCAGCCCTGGACAGACTGAAGCTTTCTTT.

The chain uses TRBV19 and TRBJ1-5; a weak D match, TRBD1 (5 bases). The CDR3 has 16 amino acids. CDR1 is LNHDA, CDR2 SQIVND, per germline (reference sequence). V lost 9 bases, J lost 7 bases, and 25 bases lay in between. CDR3 sequence reads: CASLPRGPGIGQPQHF. The CDR3 DNA is TGTGCCAGCTTACCAAGGGGTCCCGGGATTGGGCAGCCCCAGCATTTT.